The source of this T cell receptor (beta chain) is a study of blood T cell repertoires in COVID-19 (dated by TCRdb to 2019 to 2021). As for the study more broadly: Samples from collaborators originated in the United States, Italy and Spain and spanned both the acute and convalescent phases of COVID-19. Where HLA class I and class II types were available, the types were taken from metadata supplied by the sample provider, not from assay-based typing. Subjects who had been exposed to COVID-19, were actively infected with it, or had recovered from it provided the deeply sampled blood TCRbeta repertoires that made up the dataset. The repertoires were made available in a free public database intended to serve as a resource for research on the immune response to SARS-CoV-2. The sample metadata nearly always contained a de-identified subject ID, COVID-19 status, age in years and sex. Samples came from the ongoing ImmuneRACE study (first 160 participants) plus 1,254 subjects from 6 global collaborators. The prospective study material was composed of cDNA or gDNA derived from T cells, B-cell-depleted T cells, or PBMCs.

Of note for this clone: This clone's antigen is unknown. No base quality values were provided; no much bigger clone lies one nucleotide off.

From the cysteine through the phenylalanine, the CDR3 covers 18 amino acids. This entry keeps only the CDR3 DNA: 54 bases, framed from base 1. For CDR1 and CDR2, the germline V gene lists SGHRS and YFSETQ. The junction shows trimming of 0 bases on V and 0 bases on J, plus 16 bases between the germline ends. TCRbeta CDR3 regions were amplified from genomic DNA using the immunoSEQ Assay, a bias-controlled multiplex PCR. As for the authors' bioinformatics: Within the assay, amplification of reference gene primers was used to estimate how many nucleated cells each sample contained. To quantify the absolute abundance of each unique TCRbeta CDR3 rearrangement, sequence reads were collapsed and filtered. For each sample, productive Simpson clonality was calculated as the square root of Simpson's diversity index across productive rearrangements. The source is immuneACCESS, and TCRdb retained only in-frame sequences with V and J called. Part of the clones is not carried over; for the studies checked, unresolved V genes explain less than half of this, and the remainder is unexplained. V, J and clone size derive from that table, while D and trimming were established from the DNA sequence. The sample includes around 89,000 clones, with about two thirds observed a single time. The ten biggest clones cover 13% to 15% of the sample.

On the study overall, not on this receptor specifically: The quantity of clinical and demographic metadata differed by source and by participant and was supplied without curation.

Whole blood was collected in K2EDTA tubes by collaborating institutions according to the institutions' own protocols. For TCRbeta analysis, collaborator samples were shipped as frozen whole blood, as isolated PBMCs, or as DNA extracted from either sample type. The sample taken for sequencing was peripheral blood. Here the chain combines TRBV5-1 and TRBJ1-3, with the D gene not confidently named. The sequence came from a woman over 75 with acute or convalescent COVID-19. The CDR3 has the sequence CASSLASQADYSGNTIYF. Read as DNA, the sequence is TGCGCCAGCAGCTTGGCCTCGCAGGCAGACTACTCTGGAAACACCATATATTTT.